The clone carrying this TCR beta chain showed up many times. The blood RNA (from unsorted whole blood) was obtained, and germline DNA was also extracted. The source of the sample is a study of tumor-infiltrating lymphocytes in primary liver carcinoma. Making TCR beta cDNA involved approximately 510 ng total RNA and a constant-region primer. What produced the TCR beta libraries was three nested multiplex PCR rounds using slightly modified ARM-PCR. MiXCR, run by TCRdb on the multiplex PCR reads, gives a single entry per CDR3 protein. Of just over 300,000 distinct CDR3 sequences listed, about 50% are singletons. The clonotype was recovered from a woman in her 30s with primary liver carcinoma and hepatitis B virus infection. Sequenced input: peripheral blood.

The CDR3 nucleotides read TGTGCCAGCAGTTTCAACAGGGGTAATGAAGCTTTCTTT. Encoded protein: CASSFNRGNEAFF. This chain links TRBV12-3 or TRBV12-4 with TRBJ1-1; TRBD1 aligns across 7 bases. V was pared by 3 bases and J by 7 bases, with 5 bases of the junction left unmatched. This CDR3 comprises 13 residues.